The rows below give T cell receptor beta chains drawn from one sample of a study of T cell changes during pregnancy in multiple sclerosis. The protocol was immunoSEQ multiplex PCR, while the TCRdb copy is restricted to in-frame clones and leaves out a portion. Of tens of thousands of clones in the sample, 80% to 95% were seen once. This sample comprised CD4+ T cells from peripheral blood mononuclear cells, obtained in the second trimester of pregnancy. The source of these receptors is a female donor with multiple sclerosis, enrolled in a pregnancy study. Each CDR3 is given with its conserved first and last residue. A D gene is named only where the DNA matches it firmly. Rows give clone size only sometimes, using once, few, many, or a class for an expanded clone.

v_call	j_call	clone_size	d_call	cdr3_aa	cdr3_nt
TRBV9	TRBJ2-5	NA	NA	CASSPRGQETQYF	TGTGCCAGCAGCCCGCGGGGACAAGAGACCCAGTACTTC
TRBV5-1	TRBJ1-1	NA	NA	CASSLLQANTEAFF	TGCGCCAGCAGCTTGTTACAGGCGAACACTGAAGCTTTCTTT
TRBV23-1	TRBJ1-4	once	TRBD1	CASSRQGCNEKLFF	TGCGCCAGCAGTCGACAGGGATGCAATGAAAAACTGTTTTTT
TRBV7-3	TRBJ2-1	NA	TRBD1	CASSPDDRVKQFF	TGTGCCAGCAGCCCAGACGACAGGGTGAAGCAGTTCTTC
TRBV7-7	TRBJ2-1	NA	TRBD2	CASSLEAGGPNEQFF	TGTGCCAGCAGCTTAGAAGCGGGGGGGCCCAATGAGCAGTTCTTC
TRBV5-1	TRBJ1-1	NA	NA	CASSPGPTGRQTEAFF	TGCGCCAGCAGCCCCGGGCCAACAGGAAGGCAAACTGAAGCTTTCTTT
TRBV14	TRBJ1-1	NA	NA	CASSHRGMNTEAFF	TGTGCCAGCAGCCACCGAGGAATGAACACTGAAGCTTTCTTT
TRBV5-4	TRBJ1-3	NA	TRBD1	CASSPRTGENTIYF	TGTGCCAGCAGCCCTAGGACAGGGGAAAACACCATATATTTT
TRBV6-4	TRBJ2-1	NA	NA	CASSDSIRGSYNEQFF	TGTGCCAGCAGTGACTCGATTCGGGGGTCCTACAATGAGCAGTTCTTC
TRBV5-1	TRBJ2-1	NA	TRBD1	CASSLAGTGPYNEQFF	TGCGCCAGCAGCTTGGCCGGGACAGGGCCCTACAATGAGCAGTTCTTC
TRBV4-1	TRBJ1-4	NA	NA	CASSQEFGRVTNEKLFF	TGCGCCAGCAGCCAAGAATTCGGCAGGGTGACTAATGAAAAACTGTTTTTT
TRBV15	TRBJ1-3	NA	NA	CATSRDPFDREF	TGTGCCACCAGCAGAGACCCCTTTGACAGAGAATTT
TRBV4-2	TRBJ1-2	NA	NA	CASSQVHANYGYTF	TGTGCCAGCAGCCAAGTCCATGCGAACTATGGCTACACCTTC
TRBV9	TRBJ1-1	NA	NA	CASSETEGLNTEAFF	TGTGCCAGCAGCGAGACCGAGGGCTTGAACACTGAAGCTTTCTTT
TRBV5-1	TRBJ1-1	NA	NA	CASSSQGGDTEAFF	TGCGCCAGCAGCTCCCAGGGAGGGGACACTGAAGCTTTCTTT
TRBV7-8	TRBJ2-7	NA	NA	CASSSTGHSYEQYF	TGTGCCAGCAGCTCGACAGGCCACTCCTACGAGCAGTACTTC
TRBV5-1	TRBJ2-7	once	TRBD2	CASSLSGRAAYEQYF	TGCGCCAGCAGCTTGTCGGGGAGGGCAGCTTACGAGCAGTACTTC
TRBV10-1	TRBJ2-7	NA	NA	CASTAGVRYEQYF	TGCGCCAGCACGGCAGGGGTCAGATACGAGCAGTACTTC
TRBV19	TRBJ2-2	NA	NA	CASNVGGPGGELFF	TGTGCCAGTAATGTGGGGGGGCCGGGCGGGGAGCTGTTTTTT
TRBV2	TRBJ1-3	NA	TRBD1	CARRTGPSGNTIYF	TGTGCCCGGAGGACAGGGCCTTCGGGAAACACCATATATTTT
TRBV7-2	TRBJ2-3	NA	NA	CASSSPGVSPDTQYF	TGTGCCAGCAGCTCCCCGGGGGTCTCTCCAGATACGCAGTATTTT
TRBV5-5	TRBJ2-3	NA	NA	CASSLASAGLADTQYF	TGTGCCAGCAGCTTGGCGTCGGCAGGGCTGGCAGATACGCAGTATTTT
TRBV25-1	TRBJ2-5	NA	NA	CASSEATGETQYF	TGTGCCAGCAGTGAAGCGACGGGGGAGACCCAGTACTTC
TRBV6-7	TRBJ2-5	NA	NA	CASSENRVGETQYF	TGTGCCAGCAGTGAGAACAGGGTCGGCGAGACCCAGTACTTC
TRBV2	TRBJ2-2	NA	NA	CASSGLAGGRTGELFF	TGTGCCAGCAGTGGTCTGGCAGGGGGGAGAACCGGGGAGCTGTTTTTT
TRBV5-1	TRBJ1-5	NA	NA	CASSLAGDGQPQHF	TGCGCCAGCAGCTTAGCAGGGGATGGTCAGCCCCAGCATTTT
TRBV29-1	TRBJ1-1	NA	NA	CSVETPAGEAFF	TGCAGCGTTGAGACCCCGGCAGGGGAAGCTTTCTTT
TRBV11-2	TRBJ1-5	few	TRBD1	CASSDRGVNQPQHF	TGTGCCAGCAGCGACAGGGGCGTCAATCAGCCCCAGCATTTT
TRBV7-3	TRBJ2-2	NA	TRBD1	CASSGIGTANTGELFF	TGTGCCAGCAGCGGAATCGGGACAGCCAACACCGGGGAGCTGTTTTTT
TRBV23-1	TRBJ1-2	NA	NA	CASSLTRVNYGYTF	TGCGCCAGCAGTCTAACCAGGGTCAACTATGGCTACACCTTC
TRBV5-1	TRBJ2-6	NA	NA	CATTDPTTSSGANVLTF	TGCGCCACCACAGATCCTACTACTAGCTCTGGGGCCAACGTCCTGACTTTC
TRBV9	TRBJ2-5	NA	NA	CASSAIGGTYGTQYF	TGTGCCAGCAGCGCCATCGGGGGTACCTACGGGACCCAGTACTTC
TRBV9	TRBJ1-5	NA	NA	CASSSDGSQPQHF	TGTGCCAGCAGTTCAGATGGGAGTCAGCCCCAGCATTTT
TRBV19	TRBJ1-2	NA	NA	CASSIGWEDGYTF	TGTGCCAGTAGTATCGGGTGGGAGGATGGCTACACCTTC
TRBV29-1	TRBJ2-7	NA	TRBD1	CSATDRDPYEQYF	TGCAGCGCGACGGACAGGGATCCCTACGAGCAGTACTTC
TRBV7-9	TRBJ1-6	NA	TRBD1	CASSLYRDRDNSPLHF	TGTGCCAGCAGCTTATACCGGGACAGGGATAATTCACCCCTCCACTTT
TRBV7-2	TRBJ2-1	NA	TRBD2	CASSPRAGGPHEQFF	TGTGCCAGCAGCCCCCGAGCGGGGGGGCCGCATGAGCAGTTCTTC
TRBV2	TRBJ1-4	NA	NA	CASSEEAGAEEKLFF	TGTGCCAGCAGTGAAGAGGCAGGGGCGGAGGAAAAACTGTTTTTT
TRBV4-1	TRBJ1-1	NA	NA	CASSQVLYGNTEAFF	TGCGCCAGCAGCCAAGTCCTTTACGGGAACACTGAAGCTTTCTTT
TRBV6-4	TRBJ2-2	NA	NA	CASSDIGGELFF	TGTGCCAGCAGTGATATCGGTGGGGAGCTGTTTTTT
TRBV2	TRBJ1-1	NA	NA	CASSLAGLFTEAFF	TGTGCCAGCTCCTTGGCGGGGTTGTTCACTGAAGCTTTCTTT
TRBV18	TRBJ1-2	NA	TRBD1	CASSPLPGQDYGYTF	TGTGCCAGCTCACCTTTGCCGGGACAGGATTATGGCTACACCTTC
TRBV5-1	TRBJ1-3	NA	NA	CASSQGSSGNTIYF	TGCGCCAGCAGCCAGGGTAGCTCTGGAAACACCATATATTTT
TRBV2	TRBJ2-4	NA	TRBD2	CATQGRDSGDIQYF	TGTGCCACCCAAGGGAGGGACTCCGGTGACATTCAGTACTTC
TRBV6-5	TRBJ1-5	NA	TRBD1	CASSRDRGTGQPQHF	TGTGCCAGCAGCCGGGACAGGGGAACGGGTCAGCCCCAGCATTTT
TRBV5-1	TRBJ2-6	NA	NA	CASSLAGIGANVLTF	TGCGCCAGCAGCTTGGCCGGGATCGGGGCCAACGTCCTGACTTTC
TRBV19	TRBJ2-3	NA	TRBD2	CASTPTSGSLTDTQYF	TGTGCCAGTACCCCGACTAGCGGGAGTCTCACAGATACGCAGTATTTT
TRBV5-5	TRBJ1-1	NA	TRBD1	CASSWQGAGSTEAFF	TGTGCCAGCAGCTGGCAGGGGGCCGGGAGCACTGAAGCTTTCTTT
TRBV6-5	TRBJ2-7	NA	NA	CASSNLDLQGGEQYF	TGTGCCAGCAGCAACCTAGACCTCCAAGGAGGCGAGCAGTACTTC
TRBV5-1	TRBJ1-4	NA	NA	CASRASAITNEKLFF	TGCGCCAGCAGGGCGTCAGCGATAACTAATGAAAAACTGTTTTTT
TRBV30	TRBJ2-3	few	NA	CAWSAGFGTDTQYF	TGTGCCTGGAGCGCGGGATTTGGCACAGATACGCAGTATTTT